This TCR beta chain was sequenced in a study of T cells in Graves' hyperthyroidism and ophthalmopathy. Amplification of TCR beta CDR3 regions used RNA as the template. The HTBI primer set drove a first-round RT-PCR of the TCR CDR3. TCRdb reprocessed the multiplex PCR reads via MiXCR and lists one record per CDR3 protein. The sample lists roughly 700,000 distinct CDR3 sequences, 14% occurring once. Whole-study results and caveats: Expanded thyroid clonotypes (above 0.001) were mostly also found in blood.

A word on this clonotype: The antigen is not known.

Lactation, pregnancy, other autoimmune disease or uncontrolled infection led to exclusion of patients. Diagnoses were established using clinical symptoms, serum thyroxine and TRAb, thyroid ultrasound and orbital computed tomography. The authors obtained PBMCs from 10 ml of fresh peripheral blood. Sequencing was carried out using blood. The source is a woman aged 18 to 35 with Graves' hyperthyroidism.

CDR3 region: CASSSLAGKHNEQFF. The CDR3 nucleotides are TGTGCCAGCAGCTCGTTAGCGGGAAAACACAATGAGCAGTTCTTC. The V and J genes are TRBV7-2 and TRBJ2-1, with 8 bases that match TRBD2. This CDR3 has 15 residues. Germline values: CDR1 SGHTA, CDR2 FQGNSA. The V gene end was trimmed by 4 bases and the J gene end by 5 bases; junction bases not matched to a gene: 7.